This T cell receptor beta chain appears in the sequencing data of a study of T cells expressing NK-cell markers. On the study more broadly: Repertoire data for TCR beta were derived from sorted T cells (CD3+CD56+NKG2C+, CD3+CD56+NKG2C- and CD3+CD56-NKG2C+). Within the sequenced cohort of eight donors, seven exhibited HCMV seropositivity and one was seronegative.

The germline V gene encodes CDR1 DFQATT and CDR2 SNEGSKA (reference sequence). This CDR3 contains 14 residues. The TCR beta cDNA came from 5'RACE template switching with UMIs. TCRdb re-called the 5' RACE reads and gives one entry per CDR3 protein, without DNA. Its clone listing holds roughly 390,000 distinct CDR3 sequences. Sequences were obtained from blood T cells: a sorted CD56 or NKG2C T cell subset, CD4+ or CD8+ T cells, or bulk PBMC T cells (not recorded which). This sequence was found in a woman in her forties or fifties in good health. This rearrangement joins TRBV20-1 to TRBJ2-7; TCRdb reports TRBD1, a call that lacks DNA to check it against. The CDR3 protein is CSATPPGVFDEQYF.